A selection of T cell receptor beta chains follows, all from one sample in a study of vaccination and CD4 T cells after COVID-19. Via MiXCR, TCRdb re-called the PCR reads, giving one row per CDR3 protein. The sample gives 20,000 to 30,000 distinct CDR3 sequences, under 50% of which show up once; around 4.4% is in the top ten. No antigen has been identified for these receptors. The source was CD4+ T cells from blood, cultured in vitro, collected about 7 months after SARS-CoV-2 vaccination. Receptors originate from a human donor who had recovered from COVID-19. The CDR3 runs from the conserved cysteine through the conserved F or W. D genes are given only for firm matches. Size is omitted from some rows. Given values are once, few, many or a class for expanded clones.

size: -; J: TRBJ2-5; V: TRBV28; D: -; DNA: TGTGCCAGCAGTTTGTCCGTATCTGTCGAGACCCAGTACTTC; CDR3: CASSLSVSVETQYF
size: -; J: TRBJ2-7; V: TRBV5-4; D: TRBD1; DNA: TGTGCCAGCAGCTTGAACCGGGACAGAGACTACGAGCAGTACTTC; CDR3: CASSLNRDRDYEQYF
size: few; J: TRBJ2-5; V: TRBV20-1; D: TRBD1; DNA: TGCAGTGCAAGGGACAGGTGGGAAGAGACCCAGTACTTC; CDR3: CSARDRWEETQYF
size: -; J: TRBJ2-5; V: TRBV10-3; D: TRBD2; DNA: TGTGCCAGCAGTGCTGGGACTAGCGGGAGCTTAAAGACCCAGTACTTC; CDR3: CASSAGTSGSLKTQYF
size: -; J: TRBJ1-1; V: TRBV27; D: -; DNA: TGTGCCAGCAGTTTCGGCAGGTCGCTAATGAACACTGAAGCTTTCTTT; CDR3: CASSFGRSLMNTEAFF
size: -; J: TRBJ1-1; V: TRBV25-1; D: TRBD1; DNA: TGTGCCAGCACCAAGGGGTACAGGGGGCAAGTCGACACTGAAGCTTTCTTT; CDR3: CASTKGYRGQVDTEAFF
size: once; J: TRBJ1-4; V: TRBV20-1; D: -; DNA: TGCAGTGCGGCGAATGAAAAACTGTTTTTT; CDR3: CSAANEKLFF
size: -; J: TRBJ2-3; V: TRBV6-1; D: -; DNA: TGTGCCAGCAGTGAAGGGACAGGAGGGTCAACAGATACGCAGTATTTT; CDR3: CASSEGTGGSTDTQYF
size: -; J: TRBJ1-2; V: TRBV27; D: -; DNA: TGTGCCAGCAGTTCGGACAGAGATAACTATGGCTACACCTTC; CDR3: CASSSDRDNYGYTF
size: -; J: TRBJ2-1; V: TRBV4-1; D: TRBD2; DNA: TGCGCCAGCAGCCAAGTAGCGGGAGGGAAAGGCAATGAGCAGTTCTTC; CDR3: CASSQVAGGKGNEQFF
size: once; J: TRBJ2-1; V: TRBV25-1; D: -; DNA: TGTGCCAGCAGTCCCGATTATGGCTTCGTCGATGAGCAGTTCTTC; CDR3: CASSPDYGFVDEQFF
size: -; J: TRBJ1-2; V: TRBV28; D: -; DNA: TGTGCCAGCAGTTTTAGGGAGGGGCGCTGGGGCTACACCTTC; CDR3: CASSFREGRWGYTF
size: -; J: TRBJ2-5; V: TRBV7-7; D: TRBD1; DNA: TGTGCCAGCAGCTCGACAGGGGCAGAGACCCAGTACTTC; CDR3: CASSSTGAETQYF
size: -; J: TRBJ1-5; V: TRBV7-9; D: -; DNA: TGTGCCAGCAGCTTAGCGTTCGAGCCGGCGGGTCAGCCCCAGCATTTT; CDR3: CASSLAFEPAGQPQHF
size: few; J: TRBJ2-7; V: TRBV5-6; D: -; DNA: TGTGCCAGCAGCTTCTCCTACGAGCAGTACTTC; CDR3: CASSFSYEQYF
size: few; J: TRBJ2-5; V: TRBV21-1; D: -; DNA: TGTGCCAGCAGCAAAGGCTATCTGGAGTGGGGGTTGGAGACCCAGTACTTC; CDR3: CASSKGYLEWGLETQYF
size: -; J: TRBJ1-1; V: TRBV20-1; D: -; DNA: TGCAGTGCTAGACACACTGAAGCTTTCTTT; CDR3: CSARHTEAFF
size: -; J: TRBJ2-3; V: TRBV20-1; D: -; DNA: TGCAGTGCTAGAGATTGGGACGGAACAGATACGCAGTATTTT; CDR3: CSARDWDGTDTQYF
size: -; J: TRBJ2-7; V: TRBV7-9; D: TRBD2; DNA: TGTGCCAGCAGCTCCGCGTTTGGATTCGTACGAGCGGGAGGGGACGAGCAGTACTTC; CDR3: CASSSAFGFVRAGGDEQYF
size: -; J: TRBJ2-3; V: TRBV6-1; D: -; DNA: TGTGCCAGCAGCCCTTGGATGGGGGGAAATACGCAGTATTTT; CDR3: CASSPWMGGNTQYF
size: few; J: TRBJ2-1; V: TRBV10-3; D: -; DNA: TGTGCCATCAGTGAGCCAAGACCTTACAATGAGCAGTTCTTC; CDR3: CAISEPRPYNEQFF
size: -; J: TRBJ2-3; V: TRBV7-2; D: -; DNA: TGTGCCAGCAGCTTAATTTCGCTAAGCGCAGATACGCAGTATTTT; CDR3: CASSLISLSADTQYF
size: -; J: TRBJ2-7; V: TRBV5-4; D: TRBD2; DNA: TGTGCCAGCAGCTCCTGGACTAGCGGCTCCTACGAGCAGTACTTC; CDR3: CASSSWTSGSYEQYF
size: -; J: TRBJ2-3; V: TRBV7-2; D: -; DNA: TGTGCCAGCAGCCGGGACCGAGATACGCAGTATTTT; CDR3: CASSRDRDTQYF
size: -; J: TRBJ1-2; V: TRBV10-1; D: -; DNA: TGCGCCAGCAGTGACGGGGACGGCTATGGCTACACCTTC; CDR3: CASSDGDGYGYTF
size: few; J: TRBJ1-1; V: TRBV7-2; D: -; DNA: TGTGCCAGCAGCTTAGCGCTGGGGCTAGGGATGAACACTGAAGCTTTCTTT; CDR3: CASSLALGLGMNTEAFF
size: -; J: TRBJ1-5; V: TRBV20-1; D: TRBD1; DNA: TGCAGTGCTTTGACAGGGGATGACAATCAGCCCCAGCATTTT; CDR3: CSALTGDDNQPQHF
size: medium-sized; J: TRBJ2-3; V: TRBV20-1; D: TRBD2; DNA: TGCAGTGCTAGAGATGGGCGGGAGTCGACAGATACGCAGTATTTT; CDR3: CSARDGRESTDTQYF
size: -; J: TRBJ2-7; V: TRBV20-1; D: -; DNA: TGCAGTGCCGGGGACTCCTACGAGCAGTACTTC; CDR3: CSAGDSYEQYF
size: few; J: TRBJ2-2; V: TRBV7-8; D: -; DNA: TGTGCCAGCAGCTTCTCTACCGGGGAGCTGTTTTTT; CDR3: CASSFSTGELFF
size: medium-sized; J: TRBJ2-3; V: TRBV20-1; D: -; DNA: TGCAGTGCTAGAGACCAGGGACGGAGGTCAGATACGCAGTATTTT; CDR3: CSARDQGRRSDTQYF
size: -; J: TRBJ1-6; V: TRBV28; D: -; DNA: TGTGCCAGCAGTTTATCAGTAGGACTGGGTAATTCACCCCTCCACTTT; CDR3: CASSLSVGLGNSPLHF
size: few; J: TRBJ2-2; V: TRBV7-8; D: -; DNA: TGTGCCAGCAGCTCCATGGTCCTGAACACCGGGGAGCTGTTTTTT; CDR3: CASSSMVLNTGELFF
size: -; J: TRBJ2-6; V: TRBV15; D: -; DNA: TGTGCCACCATGAGGTCCGGGGCCAACGTCCTGACTTTC; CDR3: CATMRSGANVLTF
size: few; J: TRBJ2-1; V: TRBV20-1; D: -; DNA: TGCAGTGCTACGTACCTTTCCGCAGGGAGGAGATACAATGAGCAGTTCTTC; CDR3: CSATYLSAGRRYNEQFF
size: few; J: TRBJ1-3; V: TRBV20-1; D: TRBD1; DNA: TGCAGTGCGACGCCGCAGTACCAGGGGGCCATATATTTT; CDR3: CSATPQYQGAIYF
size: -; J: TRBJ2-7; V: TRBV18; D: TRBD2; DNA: TGTGCCAGCTCACCACTTATTAGCGGGAGTGCCCACGAGCAGTACTTC; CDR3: CASSPLISGSAHEQYF
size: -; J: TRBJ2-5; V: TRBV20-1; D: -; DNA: TGCAGTGCTAGCGTTCCCCTGGGGGCTACAGAGACCCAGTACTTC; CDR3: CSASVPLGATETQYF
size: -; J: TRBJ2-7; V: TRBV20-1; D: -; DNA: TGCAGTGCTAGAGGGCGGAACGAGCAGTACTTC; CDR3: CSARGRNEQYF
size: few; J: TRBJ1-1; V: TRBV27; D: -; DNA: TGTGCCAGCAGTTTGAGGCCCCAGGGGATCGCTGAAGCTTTCTTT; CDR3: CASSLRPQGIAEAFF
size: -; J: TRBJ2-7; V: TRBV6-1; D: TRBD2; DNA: TGTGCCAGCAGGGGACTAGCGGAAGCCTACGAGCAGTACTTC; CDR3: CASRGLAEAYEQYF
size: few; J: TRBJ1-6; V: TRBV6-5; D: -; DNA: TGTGCCAGCAGTTACTCGGGTCTGGGGACACCCCTCCACTTT; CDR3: CASSYSGLGTPLHF
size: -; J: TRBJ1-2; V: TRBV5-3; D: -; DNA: TGTGCCAGAAGCTTAGAAGGGGGAGCTAACTATGGCTACACCTTC; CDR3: CARSLEGGANYGYTF
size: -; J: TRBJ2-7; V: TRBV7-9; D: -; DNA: TGTGCCAGCAGCTTAGCCTCTCATGTTACGGGCAGGATGTACGAGCAGTACTTC; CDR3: CASSLASHVTGRMYEQYF
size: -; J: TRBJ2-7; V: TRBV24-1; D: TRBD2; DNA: TGTGCCACCAGTGATGTCGGGACTAGCGGGAGTTACGAGCAGTACTTC; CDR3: CATSDVGTSGSYEQYF
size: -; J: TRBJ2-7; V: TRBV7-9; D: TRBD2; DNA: TGTGCCAGCAGCCAGCCTCCTAGCGGGAAGTCTGGCGAGCAGTACTTC; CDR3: CASSQPPSGKSGEQYF
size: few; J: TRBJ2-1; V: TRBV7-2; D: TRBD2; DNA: TGTGCCAGCAGCAGAGGGACTAGCGGACGTAATGAGCAGTTCTTC; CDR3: CASSRGTSGRNEQFF
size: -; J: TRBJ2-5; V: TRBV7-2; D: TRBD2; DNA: TGTGCCAGCAGCTATAGCCGGCCTAGCGGGAGGTCGGGAGAGACCCAGTACTTC; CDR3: CASSYSRPSGRSGETQYF
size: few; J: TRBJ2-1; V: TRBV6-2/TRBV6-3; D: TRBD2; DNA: TGTGCCAGCGCGGGACTAGCGCTATACAATGAGCAGTTCTTC; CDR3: CASAGLALYNEQFF
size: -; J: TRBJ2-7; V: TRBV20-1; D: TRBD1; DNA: TGCAGTGCTAGGGGACAGGGACGAGAGCAGTACTTC; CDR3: CSARGQGREQYF
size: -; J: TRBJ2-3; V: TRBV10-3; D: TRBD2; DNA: TGTGCCATCAGTGAGTCGACGGGGGGATCCACAGATACGCAGTATTTT; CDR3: CAISESTGGSTDTQYF
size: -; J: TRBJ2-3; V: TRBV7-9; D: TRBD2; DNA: TGTGCCAGCAAACTAGCGGGAAGAGATACGCAGTATTTT; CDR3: CASKLAGRDTQYF
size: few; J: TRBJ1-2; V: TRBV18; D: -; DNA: TGTGCCAGCTCACAGGGGCAGGCTAACTATGGCTACACCTTC; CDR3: CASSQGQANYGYTF
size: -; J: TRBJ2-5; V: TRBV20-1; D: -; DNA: TGCAGTGCTACGCAGGGCGGTGGAGAGACCCAGTACTTC; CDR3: CSATQGGGETQYF